This passage covers 9 T cell receptor beta chains from one sample sequenced in a study of human thymus T cells (TCRdb year 2020). Libraries were built with the immunoSEQ multiplex PCR assay. TCRdb retrieved this table from immuneACCESS and kept in-frame rearrangements only. Not all clones are present; in checked studies, unresolved V genes account for under half, and no reason is known for the remainder. The sample table shows about 46,000 clones, and around 95% are seen once. The ten largest clones represent approximately 0.18% of the sample. Sequencing was done on a sample of blood. These receptors were taken from a girl in the first two years of life with a congenital heart defect but otherwise immunologically healthy.

The J gene is TRBJ2-1, the V gene TRBV27; 11 nucleotides line up with TRBD2. J lost 4 bases, V lost 6 bases, and 5 bases had no gene match. The CDR3 is 15 residues long. In germline, CDR1 is MNHEY, CDR2 SMNVEV (reference sequence). This chain's CDR3 is CASRAGTSGYNEQFF. DNA for the CDR3: TGTGCCAGCAGGGCCGGGACTAGCGGTTACAATGAGCAGTTCTTC.

This chain links TRBV9 with TRBJ2-5, with TRBD1 identical over 9 bases. The CDR3 extends over 19 amino acids. Germline loops: CDR1 SGDLS, CDR2 YYNGEE. With 0 bases clipped from V and 0 bases from J, the junction kept 12 bases outside the gene matches. CDR3 protein: CASSVAPNPGTGYQETQYF. The CDR3, as DNA: TGTGCCAGCAGCGTAGCCCCAAATCCCGGGACAGGGTACCAAGAGACCCAGTACTTC. Supplemented by reference TRBV9 and TRBJ2-5, the full variable domain reads DSGVTQTPKHLITATGQRVTLRCSPRSGDLSVYWYQQSLDQGLQFLIQYYNGEERAKGNILERFSAQQFPDLHSELNLSSLELGDSALYFCASSVAPNPGTGYQETQYFGPGTRLLVL.

The CDR3 DNA follows: TGTGCCAGCAGTTACAGAGGGGTGGACACTGAAGCTTTCTTT. It codes for CASSYRGVDTEAFF. The V gene is TRBV6-5, the J gene TRBJ1-1, with D possibly matching TRBD1 (5 bases). The length of the CDR3 is 14 residues. V shed 2 bases and J shed 3 bases, with 10 bases lying between them. Germline-derived CDR1 and CDR2 are MNHEY and SVGAGI.

The chain uses TRBV4-1 and TRBJ2-1, with D possibly being TRBD2 (5 bases). Germline V lookup: CDR1 MGHRA, CDR2 YSYEKL. The V gene lost 0 bases and the J gene lost 6 bases, with 9 bases spanning the gap. The CDR3 has 14 amino acids. CDR3 DNA: TGCGCCAGCAGCCAAGATGTGAGCGGCAATGAGCAGTTCTTC. Residues: CASSQDVSGNEQFF.

V usage is TRBV5-4 and J usage is TRBJ2-3, with TRBD2 matching 11 bases. Germline CDR1 SGHNT, CDR2 YYREEE (reference sequence). Losses at the gene ends were 3 bases for V and 7 bases for J; bases not matched to a gene: 7. The CDR3 covers 15 residues. The CDR3 DNA sequence: TGTGCCAGCAGCTCCAGGACTAGCGGGTCTTATACGCAGTATTTT. Translating gives CASSSRTSGSYTQYF.

V gene TRBV19 combines with J gene TRBJ1-1; perhaps TRBD1 as D (6 bases). The V end was cut by 5 bases, the J end by 5 bases, with 9 bases between. The CDR3 extends over 12 amino acids. Germline values: CDR1 LNHDA, CDR2 SQIVND (reference sequence). The CDR3 DNA follows: TGTGCCAGTAGTCAGACAGGAACTGAAGCTTTCTTT. Protein product: CASSQTGTEAFF.

V gene TRBV5-4 combines with J gene TRBJ1-2; D not resolved. This CDR3 region has 16 residues. Trimming shortened V by 0 bases and J by 5 bases, and 17 bases separated the two germline ends. Per the germline V gene, CDR1 is SGHNT and CDR2 is YYREEE (reference sequence). CDR3 residues: CASSLETSGSGYGYTF. The DNA of the CDR3 is TGTGCCAGCAGCTTGGAGACAAGTGGCAGCGGGTATGGCTACACCTTC.

The V gene is TRBV9, the J gene TRBJ2-7; 8 nucleotides line up with TRBD1. The length of the CDR3 is 15 residues. With 1 base clipped from V and 3 bases from J, the junction kept 6 bases outside the gene matches. CDR1 SGDLS and CDR2 YYNGEE come from the germline V gene. The CDR3 here is CASSVTGGQGYEQYF. DNA for the CDR3: TGTGCCAGCAGCGTAACGGGTGGACAGGGCTACGAGCAGTACTTC. Full variable domain (rest looked up from reference TRBV9 and TRBJ2-7): DSGVTQTPKHLITATGQRVTLRCSPRSGDLSVYWYQQSLDQGLQFLIQYYNGEERAKGNILERFSAQQFPDLHSELNLSSLELGDSALYFCASSVTGGQGYEQYFGPGTRLTVT.

The chain couples TRBV5-1 to TRBJ2-7; tentative D call: TRBD2 (6 bases). V gave up 6 bases and J gave up 4 bases, with 26 bases separating them. CDR3 length: 17 residues. CDR1 is SGHRS and CDR2 is YFSETQ in the germline V gene. The CDR3 nucleotides read TGCGCCAGCAATCGGGACCCCGGGACTCAAAATACGTACGAGCAGTACTTC. Its protein product is CASNRDPGTQNTYEQYF.